This entry describes one T cell receptor beta chain. The clone's antigen remains unknown. No much larger clonotype is one base removed from it; base qualities were not supplied. This same CDR3 is encoded by further DNA sequences in the sample. This entry belongs to a study of cytomegalovirus exposure and HLA in healthy donors (dated by TCRdb to about 2017). Some background on the complete study: An earlier analysis of roughly 610 of the donors reported 276 Gb of sequence data and approximately 120 million unique TCR beta sequences obtained from approximately 180 million T cells. In addition to the first cohort of roughly 670 subjects, a separate validation cohort of 120 different subjects was used. An early release covering roughly 600 HLA-typed donors comprised 250 to 350 gigabases of sequencing data and around 80 million unique TCR sequences. The study was designed to test whether signatures of past pathogen exposure could be identified by cataloging public T cell receptors. To study patterns of TCR occurrence, a later analysis re-analyzed previously published TCR beta repertoires from 500 to 850 donors and added high-resolution HLA genotyping. Both class I and class II loci were covered by HLA typing, at four-digit resolution. An earlier analysis of fewer than 750 of the donors used high-throughput TCR beta sequencing to judge whether each TCR beta V gene segment behaved as functional or pseudogenic. Typing coverage varied by locus: roughly 620-640 donors for A, B, C, DRB1 and DQB1; more than 500 for DQA1; about 590 for DPA1; approximately 490 for DPB1. The study used immunosequencing to profile the T cell repertoires of 670 or so subjects and linked those repertoires to cytomegalovirus serostatus. The study combined high-throughput TCR immunosequencing, statistical association of individual TCRs with disease status, and machine learning to predict cytomegalovirus infection status. Donor age, sex, ethnicity and CMV serostatus were compiled together with the repertoire data. The later analysis used no new phenotypic data to find candidate immune exposures, relying instead on TCR beta sequences and their occurrence across donors. Genome-wide SNP genotypes for about 55% of the 666 donors were used in a later genetic analysis, which treated that subset as a discovery cohort. About five DR-DQ haplotypes were treated as single units for association and clustering because of strong linkage in the cohort. Every repertoire in the discovery cohort had been generated on one and the same sequencing platform. Of the 300 to 500 genotyped donors, 81% were placed in the genetic ancestry cluster associated with self-reported Caucasian donors. Across about 380 genotyped donors of the cohort, an average of about 240,000 unique TCR beta nucleotide sequences per donor were sequenced, and roughly 17% of those sequences were non-productive. Summary of the overall study and its limitations: A later analysis associated 16,951 TCR beta sequences with specific HLA alleles at a false discovery rate of 0.05. Several of the top co-occurrence clusters appeared to be linked to parvovirus B19, influenza, CMV and Epstein-Barr virus, according to a later analysis. When HLA alleles, especially DR and DQ, strongly co-occurred, attributing TCR associations to individual alleles was difficult. A further reported finding was that TCR beta sequences accurately predicted the HLA-A and HLA-B alleles for most subjects in the first cohort. CMV serostatus was the only immune exposure information available for the cohort. According to a later genetic analysis, donors in an Asian-associated ancestry cluster had fewer N-insertions in productive TCRs than the approximately 650-donor mean. In a later analysis, the rate of TCR association differed among HLA loci, with DRB1 alleles having the most associated TCRs and HLA-C alleles having the fewest. In a later analysis, HLA-associated TCR beta chains showed more clonal expansion and lower generation probabilities than non-associated chains that were equally common. In this cohort, only TCR beta chains were sequenced, and detectable features were limited by the absence of alpha or paired-chain data. HLA typing was unavailable for some donors at each locus, so association tests used only the typed subset. V-gene and J-gene trimming of TCR beta chains was associated with a missense DCLRE1C variant in a later genetic analysis, and the association was replicated in an independent cohort. It was suggested by the authors that the approach could potentially be generalized to other disease states and immunological phenotypes. A few of the identified cytomegalovirus-associated TCR beta chains were confirmed in vitro to be specific for cytomegalovirus antigens. Because counts were too low, about 18 rarely observed V segments, including chromosome 9 orphons, were excluded from the earlier analysis of roughly 580 of the donors. Linkage disequilibrium might explain the correlated functional status among segregating V segments, but an unknown experimental factor could not be excluded. The presence/absence analyses assumed that sequencing depth was roughly uniform across donors, and that assumption may not be true. The sequencing pipeline was judged likely to have produced a cluster of highly shared sequence variants as a technical artifact. In a later analysis, most CMV-associated TCR beta chains were found to appear HLA-restricted, with HLA associations seemingly driven largely by CMV exposure. An earlier analysis of 587 of the donors showed that most TCR beta V segments appeared in productive rearrangements either about 90% or about 30% of the time, which broadly matched IMGT annotations. Across donors, most TCR sequences were observed very rarely, whereas some public TCRs were present in many individuals. The classifier was reported to diagnose cytomegalovirus status with high specificity and sensitivity in both the original and validation cohorts. A total of about 150 TCR beta chains were listed by the study as associated with cytomegalovirus.

Preparation of the library involved the immunoSEQ multiplex PCR assay. A mixture of 60 forward primers for TCR Vbeta segments and 13 reverse primers for TCR Jbeta segments was used in the multiplex PCR. The CDR3 region of rearranged TCR beta genes was amplified from genomic DNA by a multiplex PCR assay. The Illumina HiSeq System was used to sequence the amplified TCR beta libraries as 87-base-pair reads. The study's own analysis went as follows. Across the 670 or so repertoires, a later analysis counted 80 million or so unique TCR beta chains, approximately 12 million of which were shared by at least two donors. A nearest-neighbor algorithm error-corrected the raw reads and collapsed the reads into unique sequences, merging closely related sequences to remove PCR and sequencing errors. V, D and J gene segments were assigned by aligning CDR3 sequences to IMGT reference sequences. For a sequence to be retained, a match of at least six nucleotides was required to both a V gene segment and a J gene segment. A rearrangement was called productive if the CDR3 had no stop codons and remained in frame with V and J, and every other rearrangement was called non-productive. Following IMGT convention, CDR3 was defined as the stretch from the second conserved V-encoded cysteine up to the conserved J-encoded phenylalanine. The earlier analysis of more than 450 of the donors excluded sequences that lacked an unambiguous match to a single V gene segment. In an earlier analysis of several hundred of the donors, V segments were called functional above 56.7% productive rearrangements and were called segregating when the between-donor standard deviation exceeded 5%. To diagnose cytomegalovirus status from the catalog of TCR beta chain sequences, a statistical classification framework was built. In a later analysis, V and J genes were assigned by comparing TCR nucleotide sequences against IMGT/GENE-DB human TR gene sequences. The TCRdist pipeline was used in a later analysis to assign CDR3 sequences and most-parsimonious VDJ recombination scenarios. A later analysis defined each TCR beta chain by its CDR3 amino acid sequence plus V-gene family, and excluded reads lacking a unique V-gene family. As a way to deal with suspected cross-contamination and a sequencing artifact, a later analysis dropped 592 nucleotide sequences that were highly shared and had low generation probability. For each public chain, a later analysis derived a clonal expansion index from normalized ranks of inferred template counts within each repertoire. Generation probabilities in a later analysis came from a VDJ recombination model fitted to out-of-frame rearrangements, and those results were checked against IGoR. In a later analysis, hypergeometric tests were used to score TCR-TCR, TCR-HLA and TCR-CMV co-occurrence, with a repertoire-size bias correction applied to TCR pairs. A later analysis estimated false discovery rates by permuting HLA or CMV assignments 20 times. In a later analysis, co-occurring TCRs were grouped using DBSCAN, with TCRdist sequence similarity added in when clustering inside HLA-allele-positive subsets. For co-occurrence clustering, repertoires with fewer than 30,000 or more than 120,000 public chains were excluded, along with several repertoires with anomalous nucleotide sharing. In TCRdb, the immuneACCESS table is reduced to in-frame sequences with V and J assigned. These tables do not hold every clone; where another copy was compared, an unresolved V gene accounts for under half, and the others remain unexplained. That table supplies the V and J calls and clone size; D and trimming were determined from the DNA. This sample is represented by 150,000 to 200,000 clones; roughly 80% of them were singletons. The ten top clones hold roughly 2% of the sample.

The cohort comprised around 700 healthy bone marrow donors. Cohort members were all nominally healthy when sampled, although unrecorded immune exposures were likely present. The donor was CMV seronegative and belonged to the group of 352 seronegative cohort members. A peripheral blood sample was collected from each donor, and TCR beta sequencing was performed on peripheral blood mononuclear cells. Genomic DNA was extracted from the blood cell samples with the Qiagen DNeasy Blood Extraction Kit. The sample comprised PBMCs. This sequence originates from a female donor in good health and CMV-seronegative.

The DNA sequence reads TGTGCCAGCAGCTTAGGGACAGGCCGCTCTGGAAACACCATATATTTT. It translates to CASSLGTGRSGNTIYF. The V and J segments used are TRBV5-6 and TRBJ1-3; 8 nucleotides in the junction match TRBD1. The CDR3, cysteine through phenylalanine, is 16 amino acids long. Of the read, only the CDR3 DNA is kept; its 48 bases are in frame from base 1. Unmatched junction bases come to 4, with V trimmed by 2 bases and J by 0 bases. From the germline V gene, CDR1 is SGHDT and CDR2 is YYEEEE.